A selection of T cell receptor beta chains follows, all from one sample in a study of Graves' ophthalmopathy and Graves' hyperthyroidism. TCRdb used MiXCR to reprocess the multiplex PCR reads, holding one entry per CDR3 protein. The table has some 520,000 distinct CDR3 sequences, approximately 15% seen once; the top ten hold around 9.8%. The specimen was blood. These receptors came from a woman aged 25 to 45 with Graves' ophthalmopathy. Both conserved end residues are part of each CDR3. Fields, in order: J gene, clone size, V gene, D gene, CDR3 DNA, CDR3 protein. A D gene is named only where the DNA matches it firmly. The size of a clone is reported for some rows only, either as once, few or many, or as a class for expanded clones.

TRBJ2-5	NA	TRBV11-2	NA	TGTGCCAGCAGCCGAATGGGGGGTCGGCTGCAAGAGACCCAGTACTTC	CASSRMGGRLQETQYF
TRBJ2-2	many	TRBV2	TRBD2	TGTGCCAGCAAGGGACTAGTTGGGACCGGGGAGCTGTTTTTT	CASKGLVGTGELFF
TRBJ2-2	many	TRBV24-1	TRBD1	TGTGCCACCAGTGATTCATCGACAGGGGATGTCGGGGAGCTGTTTTTT	CATSDSSTGDVGELFF
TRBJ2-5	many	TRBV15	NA	TGTGCCACCAGCAGAGATCCAGGGCGGGAAGAGACCCAGTACTTC	CATSRDPGREETQYF
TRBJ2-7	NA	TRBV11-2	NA	TGTGCCAGCAGCCCCTCTAGGGTCAGCTCCTACGAGCAGTACTTC	CASSPSRVSSYEQYF
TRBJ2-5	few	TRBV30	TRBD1	TGTGCCTGGAGTGTCTACCGGGACAGATTAGAGACCCAGTACTTC	CAWSVYRDRLETQYF
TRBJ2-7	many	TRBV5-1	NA	TGCGCCAGCAGCTTGAGGGACACCTACTACGAGCAGTACTTC	CASSLRDTYYEQYF
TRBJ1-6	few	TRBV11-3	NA	TGTGCCAGCAGCTTAATGGGGGCGCGAGCGAATTCACCCCTCCACTTT	CASSLMGARANSPLHF
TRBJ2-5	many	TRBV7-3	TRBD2	TGTGCCAGCAGCCCGGGACTAGCGGATTCCGGAGAGACCCAGTACTTC	CASSPGLADSGETQYF
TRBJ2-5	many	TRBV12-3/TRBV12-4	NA	TGTGCCAGCAGTTTTGGGGGTAGCCAAGAGACCCAGTACTTC	CASSFGGSQETQYF
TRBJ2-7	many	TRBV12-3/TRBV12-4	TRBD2	TGTGCCAGCAGTCCGACGGGTAGCGGGACCGAGCAGTACTTC	CASSPTGSGTEQYF
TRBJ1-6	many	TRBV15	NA	TGTGCCACCCGACCCAGGGGCGGTGGCGATAATTCACCCCTCCACTTT	CATRPRGGGDNSPLHF
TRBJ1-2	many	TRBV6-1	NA	TGTGCCAGCACCACCGGACAGCTTGGCTACACCTTC	CASTTGQLGYTF
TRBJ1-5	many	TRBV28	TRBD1	TGTGCCAGCAGTTGGGGACAGGGGGCAAATCAGCCCCAGCATTTT	CASSWGQGANQPQHF
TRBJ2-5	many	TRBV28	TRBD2	TGTGCCAGCAGTCCAAATACACTAGCGGGAGAGACCCAGTACTTC	CASSPNTLAGETQYF
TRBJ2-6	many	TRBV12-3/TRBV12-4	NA	TGTGCCAGCACCCTTTTGAGGGTGTCAGGGGCCAACGTCCTGACTTTC	CASTLLRVSGANVLTF
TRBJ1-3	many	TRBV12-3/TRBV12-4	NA	TGTGCCAGCAGTTTTTCGGCGAGCTCTGGAAACACCATATATTTT	CASSFSASSGNTIYF
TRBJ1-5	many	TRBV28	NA	TGTGCCAGCAGTTTTGAACAGTACAATCAGCCCCAGCATTTT	CASSFEQYNQPQHF
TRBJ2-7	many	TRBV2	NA	TGTGCCAGCAGTGAATGGCGGGACTACGAGCAGTACTTC	CASSEWRDYEQYF
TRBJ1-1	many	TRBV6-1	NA	TGTGTCAGCAGTGAAAGGGGGATAGGGACTGAAGCTTTCTTT	CVSSERGIGTEAFF
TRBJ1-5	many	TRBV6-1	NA	TGTGCCAGCAGTGAAATGGCCCAGGGGTACAATCAGCCCCAGCATTTT	CASSEMAQGYNQPQHF
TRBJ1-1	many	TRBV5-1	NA	TGCGCCAGCAGCTTGTCGGGGGGCCCTGAAGCTTTCTTT	CASSLSGGPEAFF
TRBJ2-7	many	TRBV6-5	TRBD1	TGTGCCAGCAGTCCCCTCTTGACGGGACAGGGCCACGAGCAGTACTTC	CASSPLLTGQGHEQYF
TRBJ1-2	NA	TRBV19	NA	TGTGCCATTGCCGACCCCGGGGCAGCCTATGGCTACACCTTC	CAIADPGAAYGYTF
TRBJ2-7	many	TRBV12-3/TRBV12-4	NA	TGTGCCAGCAGTGTCCGGGGGATGGAGCAGTACTTC	CASSVRGMEQYF
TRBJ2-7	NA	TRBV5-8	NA	TGTGCCAGCAGCGCTGACCGGATAAGCTTCTACGAGCAGTACTTC	CASSADRISFYEQYF